Listed below are T cell receptor beta chains from one sample, sequenced in a study of T-cell reconstitution after alpha-beta-depleted transplantation in children. TCRdb fed the PCR reads into MiXCR, producing one record per CDR3 protein. The data show some 500,000 distinct CDR3 sequences, around a third seen once. Sample: PBMCs from the stem cell graft donor, taken from the stem cell graft. The receptors were gathered from a human donor who donated a stem cell graft to a child with aplastic anemia. CDR3s leave out the opening cysteine and the closing phenylalanine or tryptophan. The order of the fields is J gene, D gene, V gene, CDR3 protein. A D gene is named only where the DNA matches it firmly.

>TRBJ1-2|-|TRBV6-5
ASSYSGAGGYT
>TRBJ2-4|TRBD1|TRBV20-1
SARAGTGTGQY
>TRBJ1-1|TRBD1|TRBV5-1
ASSSKSAGGSTEAF
>TRBJ1-1|-|TRBV9
ASSVSPGAAEAF
>TRBJ1-5|-|TRBV20-1
SAREWAANQPQH
>TRBJ2-2|-|TRBV12-3/TRBV12-4
ASKDTNTGELF
>TRBJ2-1|-|TRBV20-1
SAIVGINEQF
>TRBJ2-3|-|TRBV20-1
SARDQSDSTDTQY
>TRBJ2-1|TRBD2|TRBV4-2
ASSQRGTSSYNEQF
>TRBJ1-5|TRBD1|TRBV7-2
ASSYKILDRAQPQH
>TRBJ2-3|TRBD1|TRBV24-1
ASGQGSLDTQY
>TRBJ2-5|-|TRBV27
ASSLLGGQETQY
>TRBJ2-3|-|TRBV10-3
AISESSSTDTQY
>TRBJ2-5|TRBD2|TRBV12-3/TRBV12-4
ASSTTIRTSLETQY
>TRBJ2-1|TRBD2|TRBV5-4
AGNRAGANNEQF
>TRBJ2-5|-|TRBV6-2/TRBV6-3
ASSYRGIQETQY
>TRBJ2-6|-|TRBV27
ASRSTGRSSGANVLT
>TRBJ2-1|TRBD2|TRBV7-2
ASSLSGSLDEQF
>TRBJ2-2|-|TRBV5-1
ASSLGQVVNTGELF
>TRBJ1-2|-|TRBV7-2
ASSLGVGNTNYGYT
>TRBJ1-1|-|TRBV20-1
SASGRWVAEAF
>TRBJ2-5|-|TRBV19
ASSMTDNFQETQY
>TRBJ2-1|-|TRBV4-3
ASSQDSPRAYNEQF
>TRBJ2-6|-|TRBV20-1
SAAPAYRVPPSGANVLT
>TRBJ1-2|-|TRBV6-1
ASIEGGARGYT
>TRBJ2-3|-|TRBV11-2
ASSLETPSVITDTQY
>TRBJ2-4|TRBD1|TRBV20-1
SLPDRVAKNIQY
>TRBJ1-5|-|TRBV28
ASSLRASNQPQH
>TRBJ2-5|-|TRBV12-3/TRBV12-4
ASSLEQGLEETQY